This T cell receptor beta chain was profiled in a study of blood T cell repertoires in COVID-19. The V and J ends lost 9 bases and 0 bases respectively, with 22 bases between them. Germline V gene sequence: CDR1 MDHEN, CDR2 SYDVKM. The CDR3 length is 17 residues. Assay: immunoSEQ multiplex PCR; the TCRdb copy retains only in-frame clones and omits some. The table records approximately 160,000 clones, roughly 86% of them present only once. Patients at the Seattle site were enrolled during active infection and followed longitudinally. The V and J genes are TRBV28 and TRBJ2-3; no definite D call. This receptor was identified in a man in his sixties with COVID-19, enrolled during active disease. The specimen was peripheral blood. The CDR3 here is CASVPPLFGASTDTQYF. CDR3 bases: TGTGCCAGTGTACCCCCCCTTTTCGGAGCTAGCACAGATACGCAGTATTTT.